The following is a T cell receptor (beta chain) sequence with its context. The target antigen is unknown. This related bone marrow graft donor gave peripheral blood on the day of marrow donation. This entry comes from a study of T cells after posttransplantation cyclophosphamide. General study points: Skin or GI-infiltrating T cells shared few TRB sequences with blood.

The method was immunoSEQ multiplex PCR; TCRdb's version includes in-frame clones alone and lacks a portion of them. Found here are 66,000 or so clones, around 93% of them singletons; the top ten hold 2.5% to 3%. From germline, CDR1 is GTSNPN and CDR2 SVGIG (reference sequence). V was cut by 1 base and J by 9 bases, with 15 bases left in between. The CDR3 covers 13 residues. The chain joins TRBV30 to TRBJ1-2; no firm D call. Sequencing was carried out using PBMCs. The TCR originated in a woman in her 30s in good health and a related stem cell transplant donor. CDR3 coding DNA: TGTGCCTGGAGTGAGAGTCCCGTCTCCCGCTACACCTTC. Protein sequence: CAWSESPVSRYTF.